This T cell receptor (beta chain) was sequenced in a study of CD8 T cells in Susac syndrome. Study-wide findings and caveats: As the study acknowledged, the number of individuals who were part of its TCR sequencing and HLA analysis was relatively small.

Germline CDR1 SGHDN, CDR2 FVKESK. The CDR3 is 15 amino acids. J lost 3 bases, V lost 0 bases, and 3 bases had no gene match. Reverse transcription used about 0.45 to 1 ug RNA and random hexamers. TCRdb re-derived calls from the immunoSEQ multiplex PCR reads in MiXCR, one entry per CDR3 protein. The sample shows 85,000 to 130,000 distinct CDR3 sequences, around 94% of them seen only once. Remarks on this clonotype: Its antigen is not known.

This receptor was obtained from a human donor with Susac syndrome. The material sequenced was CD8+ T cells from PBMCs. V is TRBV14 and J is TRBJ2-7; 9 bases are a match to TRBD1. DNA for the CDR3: TGTGCCAGCAGCCAAGAAACAGGGGGCTTCTACGAGCAGTACTTC. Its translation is CASSQETGGFYEQYF.